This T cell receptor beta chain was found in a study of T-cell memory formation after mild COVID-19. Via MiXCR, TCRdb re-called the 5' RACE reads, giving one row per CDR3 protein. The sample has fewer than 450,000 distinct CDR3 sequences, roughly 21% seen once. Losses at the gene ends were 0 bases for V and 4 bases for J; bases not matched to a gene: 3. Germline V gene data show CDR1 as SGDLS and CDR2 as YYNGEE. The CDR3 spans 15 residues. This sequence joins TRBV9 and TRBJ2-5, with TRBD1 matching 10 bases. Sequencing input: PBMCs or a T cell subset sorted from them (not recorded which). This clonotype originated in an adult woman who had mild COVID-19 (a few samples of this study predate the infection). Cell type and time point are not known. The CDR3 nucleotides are TGTGCCAGCAGCGTAGAAGACAGGGGGCTAGAGACCCAGTACTTC. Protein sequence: CASSVEDRGLETQYF.